This TCR beta chain was obtained from a study of blood T cell repertoires in COVID-19. Study-wide background: PBMCs, B-cell-depleted T cells, or T cells were the source of the cDNA or gDNA that made up the material.

This clone has just one count. As handled by the study authors: It was from reference gene primer amplification that nucleated cell counts were estimated. Profiled with immunoSEQ multiplex PCR; TCRdb holds only in-frame clones, not every one. The V and J calls and the clone size are those of that table, but D and trimming were determined from the DNA. The sample holds about 120,000 clones, 86% seen once. Trimming removed 3 bases from V and 1 base from J, with 6 bases in between. This CDR3 comprises 14 residues. Germline-derived CDR1 and CDR2 are SEHNR and FQNEAQ (reference sequence). The TCR comes from a man in his 70s who had recovered from COVID-19. The chain couples TRBV7-9 to TRBJ2-2; D call uncertain. The sequencing input was peripheral blood. CDR3 in DNA: TGTGCCAGCAGCTTTGCAGGGAACACCGGGGAGCTGTTTTTT. As protein: CASSFAGNTGELFF. Filled out from reference TRBV7-9 and TRBJ2-2, the complete variable domain reads DTGVSQNPRHKITKRGQNVTFRCDPISEHNRLYWYRQTLGQGPEFLTYFQNEAQLEKSRLLSDRFSAERPKGSFSTLEIQRTEQGDSAMYLCASSFAGNTGELFFGEGSRLTVL.